This T cell receptor (beta chain) was observed in a study of beta chain features in type 1 diabetes. Study in general: There was similarity between patients and healthy donors in age, gender and cell yields.

Markers CD45RO/CCR7/CD25/CD127/CD95/CD27 served to sort CD4+ naive, central memory, regulatory and stem cell-like memory cells. The CDR3 contains 13 residues. V was pared by 6 bases and J by 10 bases, with 16 bases between. Germline V gene sequence: CDR1 SEHNR, CDR2 FQNEAQ (reference sequence). Turning to this clone: Its antigen is undetermined.

Study-level findings and limits: Across all four CD4+ subsets, people with type 1 diabetes showed modestly shorter TCRB CDR3s.

Investigators reverse transcribed all isolated RNA, so they sequenced expressed TCRB transcripts. Reads from naive, central memory and regulatory T cell samples averaged about 3.3 million. Measured with immunoSEQ multiplex PCR; TCRdb has only the in-frame clones, and not every one. Of about 160,000 clones listed, 6.5% to 10% are singletons. The sequence derives from a woman under 30 with type 1 diabetes. The genes are TRBV7-9 and TRBJ2-1, with D possibly being TRBD2 (5 bases). The sample taken for sequencing was central memory CD4+ T cells from blood. CDR3: CASSFSWTFEQFF. Written as DNA, the CDR3 is TGTGCCAGCAGTTTTTCCTGGACTTTCGAGCAGTTCTTC.